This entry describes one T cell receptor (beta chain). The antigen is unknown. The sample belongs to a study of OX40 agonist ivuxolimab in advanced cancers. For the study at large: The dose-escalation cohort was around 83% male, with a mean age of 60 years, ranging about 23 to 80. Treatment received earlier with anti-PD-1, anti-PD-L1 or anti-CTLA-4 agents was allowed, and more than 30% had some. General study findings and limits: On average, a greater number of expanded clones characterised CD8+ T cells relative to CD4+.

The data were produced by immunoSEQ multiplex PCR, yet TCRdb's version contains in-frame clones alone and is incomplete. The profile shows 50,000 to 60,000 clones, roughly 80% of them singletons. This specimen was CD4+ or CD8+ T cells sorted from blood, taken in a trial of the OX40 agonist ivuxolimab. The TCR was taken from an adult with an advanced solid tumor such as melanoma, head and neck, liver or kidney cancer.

CDR3 sequence: CASSYSGSADTQYF. The CDR3 bases are TGTGCCAGCAGCTATAGCGGGAGTGCAGATACGCAGTATTTT. The chain uses TRBV6-5 and TRBJ2-3; 9 bases are a match to TRBD2. Trimming removed 6 bases from V and 4 bases from J; junction bases left unmatched: 5. CDR3 length equals 14 residues. Germline CDR1 and CDR2: MNHEY and SVGAGI.